This record looks at one T cell receptor beta chain sequence and its context. Its antigen is unidentified. This sample is part of a study of T-cell reconstitution after alpha-beta-depleted transplantation in children. General observations from the study: After one year, T-cell counts and TCRbeta diversity mostly came from new T cells.

CDR1 and CDR2 (germline): SGHDT, YYEEEE. V was pared by 2 bases and J by 3 bases, with 12 bases between. The CDR3 totals 14 residues. Unique molecular identifiers were used to barcode this TCRbeta library. TCRdb re-analysed the PCR reads in MiXCR, keeping a single row per CDR3 protein. The data contain 300,000 to 400,000 distinct CDR3 sequences, around 15% of them singletons. The TCR originated in a male patient aged 2-9 years who had a stem cell transplant for acute lymphoblastic leukemia, so the T cells may come from the graft donor. The sequencing used PBMCs, mostly from graft donor cells, collected 360 days after TCRalphabeta/CD19-depleted stem cell transplant. The chain links TRBV5-6 to TRBJ2-7, with D possibly being TRBD1 (6 bases). CDR3 in amino acids: CASSFNRQDYEQYF. In nucleotides, the CDR3 is TGTGCCAGCAGCTTCAACCGACAGGACTACGAGCAGTACTTC.